A selection of T cell receptor beta chains follows, all from one sample in a study of T-cell reconstitution after alpha-beta-depleted transplantation in children. TCRdb re-analysed the PCR reads in MiXCR, keeping a single row per CDR3 protein. The sample lists roughly 160,000 distinct CDR3 sequences; approximately 10% were seen once. This specimen was PBMCs, taken before TCRalphabeta/CD19-depleted stem cell transplant. These receptor sequences come from a boy aged 2-9 years with acute myeloid leukemia, due to receive a stem cell transplant. The CDR3 runs from the conserved cysteine through the conserved F or W. A D gene is named only where the DNA matches it firmly. Not all rows give a size; the values are once, few, many and, for expanded clones, a class.

V gene,J gene,D gene,clone size,CDR3 length,CDR3 DNA,CDR3 protein
TRBV20-1,TRBJ2-1,.,many,15,TGCAGTGCTAGACCCCCGGAGCCCGACTACAATGAGCAGTTCTTC,CSARPPEPDYNEQFF
TRBV3-1,TRBJ2-5,TRBD2,many,15,TGTGCCAGCAGCCAAGGAGGACTAGCGGGAGAGACCCAGTACTTC,CASSQGGLAGETQYF
TRBV20-1,TRBJ2-7,.,many,13,TGCAGTGCTCCCCGTGCTGGCTCCTACGAGCAGTACTTC,CSAPRAGSYEQYF
TRBV3-1,TRBJ2-5,.,many,13,TGTGCCAGCAGCCGCCGGGGGACTCGCCTTTCGTACTTC,CASSRRGTRLSYF
TRBV15,TRBJ1-2,TRBD1,many,16,TGTGCCACCAGCTACTCTCGACAGGGGAAAAGTGATGGCTACACCTTC,CATSYSRQGKSDGYTF
TRBV20-1,TRBJ2-2,.,many,14,TGCAGTGCTAGAGAAGGCAGGGCACCCGGGGAGCTGTTTTTT,CSAREGRAPGELFF
TRBV12-3/TRBV12-4,TRBJ1-2,.,many,13,TGTGCCAGCAGCCGACAGGCTCCCTATGGCTACACCTTC,CASSRQAPYGYTF
TRBV15,TRBJ1-2,.,many,15,TGTGCCACCAGCAGAGACACGGGCTCGACTTATGGCTACACCTTC,CATSRDTGSTYGYTF
TRBV4-1,TRBJ2-2,TRBD1,many,16,TGCGCCAGCAGCCAAGAAGGGACAGGGAACACCGGGGAGCTGTTTTTT,CASSQEGTGNTGELFF
TRBV6-6,TRBJ1-2,.,many,13,TGTGCCAGCAGTTACCCGAATCTAGATGGCTACACCTTC,CASSYPNLDGYTF
TRBV2,TRBJ1-1,.,many,15,TGTGCCAGCAGTGATCATGGACTTAGGGGTGGTGAAGCTTTCTTT,CASSDHGLRGGEAFF
TRBV7-9,TRBJ1-2,.,.,15,TGTGCCAGCAGCTTCGGGACATCCTACTCTAGTGGCTACACCTTC,CASSFGTSYSSGYTF
TRBV3-1,TRBJ2-1,.,many,16,TGTGCCAGCAGCGGCGTTTGGAGGGGGAACTACAATGAGCAGTTCTTC,CASSGVWRGNYNEQFF
TRBV21-1,TRBJ2-1,.,many,17,TGTGCCAGCAGCAAAGTAACCCTAGCGGGGAGCGACAATGAGCAGTTCTTC,CASSKVTLAGSDNEQFF
TRBV20-1,TRBJ1-2,TRBD1,many,13,TGCAGTGCCCAGATTTTAAGGGGGCATGGCTACACCTTC,CSAQILRGHGYTF
TRBV20-1,TRBJ2-5,.,many,13,TGCAGTGCTGGACCTTCCGGGAAGGAGACCCAGTACTTC,CSAGPSGKETQYF
TRBV4-1,TRBJ2-1,TRBD2,many,15,TGCGCCAGCAGCCAAGATGGACTAGCGGACAATGAGCAGTTCTTC,CASSQDGLADNEQFF
TRBV5-1,TRBJ2-1,.,many,13,TGCGCCAGCAGCTTGGCCCAGAGCAATGAGCAGTTCTTC,CASSLAQSNEQFF
TRBV5-1,TRBJ1-1,.,many,14,TGCGCCAGCAATGCGGCCTACATGAACACTGAAGCTTTCTTT,CASNAAYMNTEAFF
TRBV7-2,TRBJ2-3,TRBD1,many,14,TGTGCCAGCAGCCGGGACAGAGGCACAGATACGCAGTATTTT,CASSRDRGTDTQYF
TRBV5-1,TRBJ2-5,TRBD1,many,16,TGCGCCAGCAGCTCGGGACAGGGAGGCATCCAAGAGACCCAGTACTTC,CASSSGQGGIQETQYF
TRBV20-1,TRBJ2-1,.,many,16,TGCAGTGCTAGAGATCTCCAGGGATCCCAGTACAATGAGCAGTTCTTC,CSARDLQGSQYNEQFF
TRBV4-1,TRBJ1-2,.,many,14,TGCGCCAGCAGCCAAGATCCCACAGGGAGAGGCTACACCTTC,CASSQDPTGRGYTF
TRBV20-1,TRBJ2-7,.,many,13,TGCAGTGCTAGAGATCTCAGCGCCTACGAGCAGTACTTC,CSARDLSAYEQYF
TRBV7-3,TRBJ1-2,TRBD1,many,13,TGTGCCAGCAGCCCCGGGACAGGGTACGGCTACACCTTC,CASSPGTGYGYTF
TRBV13,TRBJ1-2,TRBD1,many,15,TGTGCCAGCAGCTTAGGGACAGGGGCCGTCTATGGCTACACCTTC,CASSLGTGAVYGYTF
TRBV6-2/TRBV6-3,TRBJ2-1,.,.,15,TGTGCCAGCAGTCCCGGTACTAGGGCCTACAATGAGCAGTTCTTC,CASSPGTRAYNEQFF
TRBV29-1,TRBJ2-3,.,many,15,TGCAGCGTTGGGGGATACAGGGTTAGCACAGATACGCAGTATTTT,CSVGGYRVSTDTQYF
TRBV4-1,TRBJ2-5,.,many,13,TGCGCCAGCAGCCAAGTTCCTACAGAGACCCAGTACTTC,CASSQVPTETQYF
TRBV12-3/TRBV12-4,TRBJ1-5,.,many,16,TGTGCCAGCAGTCCCCAGAGTGGTAATAGCAATCAGCCCCAGCATTTT,CASSPQSGNSNQPQHF
TRBV29-1,TRBJ2-3,.,many,12,TGCAGCGTTCCTACCCTGGGGGATACGCAGTATTTT,CSVPTLGDTQYF
TRBV20-1,TRBJ2-5,.,few,18,TGCAGTGCTCCGGGACCGGGGTTTGAGGACGGCCCTGGAGAGACCCAGTACTTC,CSAPGPGFEDGPGETQYF
TRBV20-1,TRBJ2-4,TRBD1,many,15,TGCAGTGCTATACCCGGACAGGGGGTCAAAAACATTCAGTACTTC,CSAIPGQGVKNIQYF